This TCR beta chain derives from a study of shared clonotypes between healthy human individuals. Study results and caveats: Represented genetic and exposure-history diversity was restricted by having few donors.

This clone was seen more than once but under ten times. Its antigen remains unknown. Only in-frame clones appear in the TCRdb table, and some are missing; sequencing was by immunoSEQ multiplex PCR. The sample carries about 960,000 clones, around three quarters recorded once. The clonotype was recovered from a man between 18 and 35 years old in good health. The specimen was memory CD4+ T cells sorted from blood. Subset in this sample: CD45RA-negative fraction.

This CDR3 reads CASSGDRRELFF. CDR3 DNA: TGTGCCAGCAGTGGGGATCGACGCGAGCTGTTTTTT. The chain couples TRBV2 to TRBJ2-2; unclear D gene. The CDR3 has 12 amino acids. Germline V gives CDR1 SNHLY, CDR2 FYNNEI. V was clipped by 4 bases and J by 11 bases, with 11 bases between them.